This is a list of T cell receptor beta chains from one sample in a study of memory CD4+ T cells and cytomegalovirus serostatus. Sequencing used immunoSEQ multiplex PCR; TCRdb keeps in-frame clones, though not all of them. The sample contains about 62,000 clones, about 76% of which appear only once. Input material: memory CD4+ T cells from blood. The source is an adult in good health and CMV-seropositive. The CDR3 runs from the conserved cysteine through the conserved F or W. A D gene is named only where the DNA matches it firmly. Size is stated for part of the rows, as once, few or many counts, or as a class when the clone is expanded.

size: NA
D: NA
V: TRBV4-1
J: TRBJ2-7
CDR3: CASSQGDLFQGEQYF
DNA: TGCGCCAGCAGCCAGGGCGACTTGTTTCAGGGAGAGCAGTACTTC

size: NA
D: NA
V: TRBV5-6
J: TRBJ1-1
CDR3: CASSPGGGLNTEAFF
DNA: TGTGCCAGCAGCCCCGGCGGGGGGCTGAACACTGAAGCTTTCTTT

size: NA
D: NA
V: TRBV11-1
J: TRBJ1-1
CDR3: CASSPHGFGNTEAFF
DNA: TGTGCCAGCAGCCCCCATGGGTTCGGGAACACTGAAGCTTTCTTT

size: NA
D: NA
V: TRBV6-1
J: TRBJ2-2
CDR3: CASKSGRNTGELFF
DNA: TGTGCCAGCAAAAGTGGACGGAACACCGGGGAGCTGTTTTTT

size: NA
D: TRBD1
V: TRBV19
J: TRBJ2-4
CDR3: CASSPQTQDRGNIQYF
DNA: TGTGCCAGTAGTCCCCAGACACAGGACAGGGGAAACATTCAGTACTTC

size: NA
D: NA
V: TRBV25-1
J: TRBJ1-5
CDR3: CASSDVQTNQPQHF
DNA: TGTGCCAGCAGTGACGTGCAGACAAATCAGCCCCAGCATTTT

size: NA
D: NA
V: TRBV10-1
J: TRBJ1-4
CDR3: CASSPGNEKLFF
DNA: TGCGCCAGCAGTCCGGGCAATGAAAAACTGTTTTTT

size: NA
D: NA
V: TRBV28
J: TRBJ1-2
CDR3: CASTLGGIGYTF
DNA: TGTGCCAGCACTTTGGGAGGGATCGGCTACACCTTC

size: NA
D: TRBD1
V: TRBV18
J: TRBJ1-5
CDR3: CASSPGTGGNQPQHF
DNA: TGTGCCAGCTCACCGGGGACAGGGGGGAATCAGCCCCAGCATTTT

size: NA
D: TRBD1
V: TRBV28
J: TRBJ1-4
CDR3: CASSSDRDPHNTNEKLFF
DNA: TGTGCCAGCAGTTCCGACAGGGACCCCCATAACACTAATGAAAAACTGTTTTTT

size: once
D: NA
V: TRBV7-9
J: TRBJ1-4
CDR3: CASSFSGGDEKLFF
DNA: TGTGCCAGCAGCTTTTCGGGGGGCGACGAAAAACTGTTTTTT

size: few
D: TRBD1
V: TRBV7-2
J: TRBJ1-5
CDR3: CASSPRTGDQPQHF
DNA: TGTGCCAGCAGCCCAAGGACAGGGGATCAGCCCCAGCATTTT

size: NA
D: NA
V: TRBV5-1
J: TRBJ2-2
CDR3: CASSLAQGPGELFF
DNA: TGCGCCAGCAGCTTGGCACAGGGCCCCGGGGAGCTGTTTTTT

size: NA
D: NA
V: TRBV1
J: TRBJ2-1
CDR3: CTSSWTGGTYNEQFF
DNA: TGCACCAGCAGTTGGACAGGGGGGACCTACAATGAGCAGTTCTTC

size: NA
D: NA
V: TRBV7-3
J: TRBJ1-2
CDR3: CASSQSASDGYTF
DNA: TGTGCCAGCAGCCAATCGGCTTCGGATGGCTACACCTTC

size: NA
D: NA
V: TRBV9
J: TRBJ1-1
CDR3: CASSVVPDLNTEAFF
DNA: TGTGCCAGCAGCGTAGTCCCAGACCTGAACACTGAAGCTTTCTTT

size: NA
D: TRBD2
V: TRBV4-3
J: TRBJ2-1
CDR3: CASSHRTSGGNEQFF
DNA: TGCGCCAGCAGCCACAGGACTAGCGGGGGGAATGAGCAGTTCTTC

size: once
D: NA
V: TRBV2
J: TRBJ1-5
CDR3: CASSVGRPFQPQHF
DNA: TGTGCCAGCAGTGTTGGGCGACCCTTTCAGCCCCAGCATTTT

size: NA
D: NA
V: TRBV27
J: TRBJ2-1
CDR3: CASSLGLPSYNEQFF
DNA: TGTGCCAGCAGTTTGGGACTCCCTTCCTACAATGAGCAGTTCTTC

size: NA
D: NA
V: TRBV7-3
J: TRBJ1-1
CDR3: CASSTTAVANTEAFF
DNA: TGTGCCAGCAGCACAACCGCGGTGGCGAACACTGAAGCTTTCTTT

size: NA
D: NA
V: TRBV11-2
J: TRBJ1-4
CDR3: CASSLVPRADNEKLFF
DNA: TGTGCCAGCAGCTTAGTGCCCCGGGCGGATAATGAAAAACTGTTTTTT

size: NA
D: NA
V: TRBV28
J: TRBJ1-6
CDR3: CASMGGNSPLHF
DNA: TGTGCCAGCATGGGGGGGAATTCACCCCTCCACTTT